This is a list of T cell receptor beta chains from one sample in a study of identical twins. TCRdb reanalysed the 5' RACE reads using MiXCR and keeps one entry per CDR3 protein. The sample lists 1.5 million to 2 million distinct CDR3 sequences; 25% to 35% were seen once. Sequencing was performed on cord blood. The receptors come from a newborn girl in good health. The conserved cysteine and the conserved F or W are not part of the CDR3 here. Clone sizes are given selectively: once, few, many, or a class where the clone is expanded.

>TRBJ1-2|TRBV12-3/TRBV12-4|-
ASSFGGFVRYT
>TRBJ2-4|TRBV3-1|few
ASSQVTGGLAKNIQY
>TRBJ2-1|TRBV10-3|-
AISGGAGNEQF
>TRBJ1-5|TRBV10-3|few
AISGTGGSQPQH
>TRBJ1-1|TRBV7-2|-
ASRPQGGAEAF
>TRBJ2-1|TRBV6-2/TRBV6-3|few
ASSWTSGAHNEQF
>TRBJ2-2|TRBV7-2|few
ASRSGGTSIGGELF
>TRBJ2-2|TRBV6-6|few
ASSLSGRTNTGELF
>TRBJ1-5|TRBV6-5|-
ASSYPSGRKDSNQPQH
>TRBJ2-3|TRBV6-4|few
ASSIRAVSTDTQY
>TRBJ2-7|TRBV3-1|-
ASSQDSNSGSYEQY
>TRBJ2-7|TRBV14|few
ASRDFGGYEQY
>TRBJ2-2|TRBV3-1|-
ASSQAAPNTGELF
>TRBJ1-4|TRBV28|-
ASSVRTGTTNEKLF
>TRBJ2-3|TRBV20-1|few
SEQGSTDTQY
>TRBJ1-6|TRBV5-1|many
ASSLVDSNSPLH
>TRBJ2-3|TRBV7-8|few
ASSRGKIQGRTDTQY
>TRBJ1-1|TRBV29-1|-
SVGWGQVAEAF
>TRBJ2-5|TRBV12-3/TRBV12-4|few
ASSYFAEERVTQY
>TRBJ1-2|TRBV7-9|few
ASSLSDGYT
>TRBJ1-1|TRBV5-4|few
ASSLAVRGTEAF
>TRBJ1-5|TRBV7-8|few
ASSLVNNQPQH
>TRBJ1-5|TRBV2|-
ASSEFGGRYQPQH
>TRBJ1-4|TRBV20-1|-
SARTGTNEKLF
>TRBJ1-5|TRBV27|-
ASSTGTGPNQPQH
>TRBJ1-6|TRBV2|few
ASSGAGGNSPLH
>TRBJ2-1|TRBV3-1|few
ASSQTRLGYNEQF
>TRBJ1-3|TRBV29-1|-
SVRGLSGNTIY
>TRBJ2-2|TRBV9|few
ASSVTNDGDTGELF
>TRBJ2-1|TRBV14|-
ASSQGWTSGRFYNEQF
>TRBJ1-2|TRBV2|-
ASSGQGFGGYT
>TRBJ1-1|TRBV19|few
ASSMLIVNEAF